The 25 T cell receptor beta chains below were found in one sample sequenced in a study of a mutant IDH1 vaccine in newly diagnosed glioma. As for time point: week 35, safety follow-up. Each dose of the vaccine consisted of 300 ug of mutant IDH1 20-mer peptide, with topical imiquimod. TCRdb's table, derived via immunoSEQ multiplex PCR, lists solely in-frame clones and lacks some. The sample holds approximately 50,000 clones, around 90% seen once. Their target antigens are unknown. The sample in question was PBMCs, obtained from a glioma patient whose treatment included an IDH1 peptide vaccine. The source of these receptors is a woman aged 40-49 years with glioma.

The rearrangement links TRBV5-8 to TRBJ1-2; D ambiguous. CDR3 length: 14 amino acids. CDR1 SGHTS and CDR2 YDEGEE come from the germline V gene. Trimming cost V 2 bases and J 8 bases, with 16 bases left between them. CDR3 sequence reads: CASSFGQPSRGYTF. CDR3 DNA: TGTGCCAGCAGCTTTGGGCAACCATCACGCGGCTACACCTTC.

This clone was counted once. V usage is TRBV2 and J usage is TRBJ2-5; TRBD2 agrees at 11 bases. CDR1 and CDR2 (germline): SNHLY, FYNNEI. The J segment lost 5 bases and the V segment lost 7 bases, leaving 12 bases of the junction unmatched. The CDR3 length is 16 residues. In nucleotides, the CDR3 is TGTGCCAGCACCGACCAACTAGCGGGAGACGGGGAGACCCAGTACTTC. This codes for CASTDQLAGDGETQYF.

This chain connects TRBV6-5 to TRBJ2-1, with D possibly TRBD2 on 6 matching bases. Germline V gene lookup returns CDR1 MNHEY and CDR2 SVGAGI. V was cut by 7 bases and J by 0 bases, with 13 bases left in between. The CDR3 sequence is 15 residues long. The CDR3 bases are TGTGCCAGCACCCCGATGCGGGGCTCCTACAATGAGCAGTTCTTC. Encoded protein: CASTPMRGSYNEQFF.

J is TRBJ2-7 and V is TRBV10-3, with 7 positions matching TRBD1. The CDR3 runs to 13 residues. Trimming at V came to 6 bases and at J to 3 bases, leaving 5 bases not matched to a gene. Germline V gene lookup returns CDR1 ENHRY and CDR2 SYGVKD. The CDR3 DNA reads TGTGCCATCAGACCGACAGGGAGCTACGAGCAGTACTTC. Translating gives CAIRPTGSYEQYF.

This sequence joins TRBV27 and TRBJ2-3, with a possible D match to TRBD2 (6 bases). The CDR3 loop spans 15 amino acids. Between the trimmed V and J ends, which lost 5 bases and 0 bases, there was a span of 12 bases. CDR1 is MNHEY and CDR2 is SMNVEV in the germline V gene (reference sequence). The CDR3 DNA sequence: TGTGCCAGCAGTCCCTTTGCGGGGAGCACAGATACGCAGTATTTT. Translated: CASSPFAGSTDTQYF.

The chain recombines TRBV14 with TRBJ2-5; D not resolved. The CDR3 runs 15 residues. The germline CDR1 and CDR2 sequences are SGHDN and FVKESK. Trimming pared 0 bases from V and 4 bases from J, leaving 12 bases between. The CDR3 DNA reads as TGTGCCAGCAGCCAAGATACGATAGAACCAGAGACCCAGTACTTC. It translates to CASSQDTIEPETQYF.

V gene TRBV12-5 combines with J gene TRBJ1-1; D is perhaps TRBD1 (5 bases). CDR3 size: 15 residues. Germline V gives CDR1 LGHNT, CDR2 FRNRAP. V was trimmed by 6 bases and J by 2 bases, leaving 16 bases between them. CDR3 region: CASGPPGPLNTEAFF. DNA of the CDR3: TGTGCTAGTGGCCCTCCGGGACCCCTTAACACTGAAGCTTTCTTT.

This clone was recorded a few times. For the CDR3, the DNA is TGTGCCAGCAGCCAAACGGCAAGGGGCTCTGGAAACACCATATATTTT. It is translated as CASSQTARGSGNTIYF. The chain links TRBV9 to TRBJ1-3, with D maybe TRBD1 (5 bases). Germline CDR1 SGDLS, CDR2 YYNGEE. CDR3 length equals 16 residues. V was pared by 4 bases and J by 0 bases, with 14 bases between.

The V call is TRBV5-1, the J call TRBJ1-1, with D unclear. Germline V CDR1 and CDR2: SGHRS, YFSETQ. This CDR3 is built from 13 residues. Trimming took off 1 base at V and 4 bases at J, with 8 bases between the two ends. The CDR3 spells CASSLWGSTEAFF. The CDR3 region has the DNA TGCGCCAGCAGCTTGTGGGGAAGCACTGAAGCTTTCTTT.

The chain uses TRBV7-9 and TRBJ2-7, with TRBD2 matching 7 bases. Germline trimming cut 4 bases from V and 2 bases from J; bases unmatched to any gene: 8. Per the germline V gene, CDR1 is SEHNR and CDR2 is FQNEAQ (reference sequence). CDR3 length: 15 amino acids. The CDR3 DNA reads as TGTGCCAGCAGCTCACGCGGGGGAGGGGCCTACGAGCAGTACTTC. Encoded protein: CASSSRGGGAYEQYF.

This clone was recorded once. The V and J genes are TRBV4-1 and TRBJ2-1; 10 bases map to TRBD1. The CDR3 contains 16 residues. The trim removed 2 bases at V and 8 bases at J, leaving 9 bases unmatched. The germline V gene has CDR1 MGHRA and CDR2 YSYEKL. CDR3: CASSQYPGTGEDEQFF. The CDR3 bases are TGCGCCAGCAGCCAATACCCCGGGACAGGGGAGGATGAGCAGTTCTTC.

The rearrangement links TRBV9 to TRBJ2-5; D is unresolved. The germline V gene has CDR1 SGDLS and CDR2 YYNGEE. The CDR3 has 14 residues. V shed 4 bases and J shed 5 bases, with 15 bases lying between them. Written as DNA, the CDR3 is TGTGCCAGCAGCCCATGGTCCTTGGGCGAGACCCAGTACTTC. Protein product: CASSPWSLGETQYF.

V usage is TRBV4-2 and J usage is TRBJ2-5; 8 nucleotides match TRBD1. Germline V gene data show CDR1 as LGHNA and CDR2 as YNFKEQ. The trim removed 3 bases at V and 4 bases at J, leaving 4 bases unmatched. The CDR3 covers 14 residues. In DNA, the CDR3 is TGTGCCAGCAGCCATCCAGGGGGCCGAGAGACCCAGTACTTC. The encoded protein is CASSHPGGRETQYF.

This chain joins TRBV5-5 and TRBJ1-1; no firm D call. V was shortened by 2 bases and J by 1 base, with 9 bases between the two germline ends. The CDR3 length is 14 residues. Germline loops: CDR1 SGHKS, CDR2 YYEKEE (reference sequence). CDR3: CASSLNIPNTEAFF. In DNA, the CDR3 is TGTGCCAGCAGCTTAAACATCCCGAACACTGAAGCTTTCTTT.

The CDR3 DNA sequence: TGTGCCTGGACGCGCGGAACGAACACCGGGGAGCTGTTTTTT. Translation: CAWTRGTNTGELFF. V and J are TRBV30 and TRBJ2-2; the D is unclear. This CDR3 comprises 14 residues. Germline V gives CDR1 GTSNPN, CDR2 SVGIG (reference sequence). V gave up 4 bases and J gave up 0 bases, with 9 bases separating them. The complete variable domain, with remaining parts taken from reference TRBV30 and TRBJ2-2, reads SQTIHQWPATLVQPVGSPLSLECTVEGTSNPNLYWYRQAAGRGLQLLFYSVGIGQISSEVPQNLSASRPQDRQFILSSKKLLLSDSGFYLCAWTRGTNTGELFFGEGSRLTVL.

The chain couples TRBV5-8 to TRBJ2-7, with 8 bases identical to TRBD1. V dropped 4 bases and J dropped 6; count of bases not matched to a gene: 9. CDR1 SGHTS and CDR2 YDEGEE come from the germline V gene. The CDR3 length is 14 residues. CDR3 in amino acids: CASSLGQGLGEQYF. CDR3 DNA: TGTGCCAGCAGCCTCGGACAGGGTCTCGGCGAGCAGTACTTC.

The chain carries TRBV2 and TRBJ1-1; D is ambiguous. Germline V gene data show CDR1 as SNHLY and CDR2 as FYNNEI. There are 13 residues in the CDR3. V was trimmed by 4 bases and J by 4 bases, leaving 10 bases between them. CDR3 nucleotide sequence: TGTGCCAGCAGTGCCCCATCTAGCACTGAAGCTTTCTTT. This encodes CASSAPSSTEAFF.

This rearrangement joins TRBV9 to TRBJ2-1, with D maybe TRBD2 (5 bases). The CDR3 consists of 13 residues. Germline values: CDR1 SGDLS, CDR2 YYNGEE. The CDR3: CASRASGNGEQFF. In DNA form, the CDR3 reads TGTGCGAGCCGGGCCTCGGGAAACGGTGAGCAGTTCTTC.

The chain combines TRBV7-8 with TRBJ2-2, with 7 bases aligning to TRBD2. The trim removed 2 bases at V and 4 bases at J, leaving 4 bases unmatched. Germline CDR1 and CDR2: SGHVS and FQNEAQ. There are 15 residues in the CDR3. The CDR3 loop reads CASSLWEGLTGELFF. The CDR3 coding sequence is TGTGCCAGCAGCTTATGGGAGGGGCTCACCGGGGAGCTGTTTTTT.

The chain links TRBV5-1 to TRBJ2-5, with TRBD1 as a possible D gene (6 bases). The CDR3 runs to 14 residues. Germline V gene data show CDR1 as SGHRS and CDR2 as YFSETQ. The ends were cut back, 9 bases at V and 5 bases at J, with 20 bases in the middle. The CDR3 bases are TGCGCCACCAGTACTGGCGGGCAGGGGGAGACCCAGTACTTC. Translated: CATSTGGQGETQYF.

The J gene is TRBJ2-1, the V gene TRBV25-1; the match to TRBD2 covers 14 bases. Germline CDR1 reads MGHDK; CDR2 reads SYGVNS. This CDR3 has 15 residues. J lost 9 bases, V lost 6 bases, and 7 bases had no gene match. The CDR3 protein is CASSRTSGRIGEQFF. The DNA of the CDR3 is TGTGCCAGCAGCCGGACTAGCGGGAGGATCGGTGAGCAGTTCTTC.

The rearrangement links TRBV18 to TRBJ2-1; 8 bases are shared with TRBD2. Germline V CDR1 and CDR2: KGHSH, LQKENI. J lost 6 bases, V lost 8 bases, and 9 bases had no gene match. The CDR3 contains 14 residues. CDR3 coding DNA: TGTGCCAGCAACAGCGGGAGCAAGGGCAATGAGCAGTTCTTC. Its translation is CASNSGSKGNEQFF.

The chain carries TRBV7-9 and TRBJ2-1; D is undetermined. The CDR3 length is 15 residues. With 1 base removed from V and 4 bases from J, the gap between germline ends came to 11 bases. CDR1 is SEHNR and CDR2 is FQNEAQ in the germline V gene (reference sequence). The CDR3 loop reads CASSLGSPQYNEQFF. The CDR3 DNA reads as TGTGCCAGCAGCTTAGGATCTCCGCAATACAATGAGCAGTTCTTC.

The chain links TRBV2 to TRBJ2-5; 10 bases map to TRBD1. In germline, CDR1 is SNHLY, CDR2 FYNNEI. V dropped 8 bases and J dropped 1; count of bases not matched to a gene: 4. This CDR3 contains 14 residues. CDR3 bases: TGTGCCAGCGGGGGACAGGGGATCCAAGAGACCCAGTACTTC. This codes for CASGGQGIQETQYF.

The chain combines TRBV5-4 with TRBJ2-1; possibly TRBD2 for D (6 bases). This CDR3 region has 14 residues. Germline V gene data show CDR1 as SGHNT and CDR2 as YYREEE (reference sequence). V was cut by 1 base and J by 8 bases, with 13 bases left in between. This CDR3 reads CASSLRERGYEQFF. CDR3 sequence (DNA): TGTGCCAGCAGCTTGCGGGAGAGGGGCTATGAGCAGTTCTTC. The full variable domain, its missing parts supplied by reference TRBV5-4 and TRBJ2-1, is ETGVTQSPTHLIKTRGQQVTLRCSSQSGHNTVSWYQQALGQGPQFIFQYYREEENGRGNFPPRFSGLQFPNYSSELNVNALELDDSALYLCASSLRERGYEQFFGPGTRLTVL.